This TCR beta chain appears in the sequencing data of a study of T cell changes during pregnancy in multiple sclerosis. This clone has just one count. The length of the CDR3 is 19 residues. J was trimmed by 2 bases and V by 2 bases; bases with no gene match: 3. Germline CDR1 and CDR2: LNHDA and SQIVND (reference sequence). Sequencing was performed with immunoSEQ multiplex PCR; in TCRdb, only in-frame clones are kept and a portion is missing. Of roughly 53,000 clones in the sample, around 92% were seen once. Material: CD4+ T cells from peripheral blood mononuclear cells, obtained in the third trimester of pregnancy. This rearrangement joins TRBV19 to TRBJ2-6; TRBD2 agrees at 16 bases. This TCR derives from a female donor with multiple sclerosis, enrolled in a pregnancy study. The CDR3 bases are TGTGCCAGTAGTATAACGGGACTAGCGGGAGGGACTGGGGCCAACGTCCTGACTTTC. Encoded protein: CASSITGLAGGTGANVLTF. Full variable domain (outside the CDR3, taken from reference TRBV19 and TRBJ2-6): DGGITQSPKYLFRKEGQNVTLSCEQNLNHDAMYWYRQDPGQGLRLIYYSQIVNDFQKGDIAEGYSVSREKKESFPLTVTSAQKNPTAFYLCASSITGLAGGTGANVLTFGAGSRLTVL.